This TCR beta chain was obtained from a study of T cells in Graves' hyperthyroidism and ophthalmopathy. Study-wide results and caveats: Blood samples included most of the expanded thyroid clonotypes exceeding 0.001.

Trimming pared 0 bases from V and 1 base from J, leaving 16 bases between. The CDR3 length is 17 residues. Per the germline V gene, CDR1 is MNHEY and CDR2 is SVGAGI. Stability of Graves' hyperthyroidism was defined as absent ophthalmopathy progression within 18 months. This clonotype was counted at least ten times. Antigen specificity is unknown. RNA transcripts were the template for amplifying TCR beta CDR3 regions. A set of HTBI primers served as the primers for a first-round RT-PCR of the TCR CDR3. TCRdb passed the multiplex PCR reads through MiXCR, listing each CDR3 protein once. The data hold 460,000 or so distinct CDR3 sequences, with roughly an eighth observed a single time.

V is TRBV6-5 and J is TRBJ2-7; the D gene is possibly TRBD1 (5 bases). The TCR sequence derives from a woman aged 18-29 years with Graves' hyperthyroidism. The sample was blood. In nucleotides, the CDR3 is TGTGCCAGCAGTTACTCGAGTCCCTTGGCAGGGTCCTACGAGCAGTACTTC. Translation gives CASSYSSPLAGSYEQYF.